This T cell receptor beta chain came from a study of blood T cell repertoires in COVID-19. Turning to the study itself: Samples representing acute and convalescent COVID-19 were sourced from the United States, Italy and Spain. In each case, the material was cDNA or gDNA derived from T cells, B-cell-depleted T cells, or PBMCs.

Assay used: immunoSEQ multiplex PCR; TCRdb lists only in-frame clones, some missing. Here the sample spans about 240,000 clones, about nine tenths being singletons. The sequencing sample was made of PBMCs or T cells enriched from blood (not recorded which). This receptor was taken from a woman aged 25 to 39 with acute COVID-19.

The CDR3 region is CASSLSSGAFHGYTF. The CDR3 region has the DNA TGTGCCAGCAGCTTATCTTCAGGGGCGTTCCATGGCTACACCTTC. This chain links TRBV7-9 with TRBJ1-2; weak D call: TRBD1 (6 bases). Germline V lookup: CDR1 SEHNR, CDR2 FQNEAQ (reference sequence). The CDR3 runs to 15 residues. The V end lost 2 bases, the J end lost 6 bases, and 16 bases lay between the germline ends.